A selection of T cell receptor beta chains follows, all from one sample in a study of cytomegalovirus exposure and HLA in healthy donors. Clones were sequenced by immunoSEQ multiplex PCR, and TCRdb holds only the in-frame ones, with some missing. Of roughly 82,000 clones listed, approximately 93% are singletons. The sample was PBMCs. These receptor sequences come from a man between 18 and 29 years old in good health and CMV-seronegative. CDR3s include the opening cysteine and the closing phenylalanine or tryptophan. The D gene is left open where the match is weak. Size is omitted from some rows. Given values are once, few, many or a class for expanded clones.

clone_size: .; j_call: TRBJ2-3; d_call: .; v_call: TRBV7-9; cdr3_aa: CASSTSDIPYF; cdr3_nt: TGTGCCAGCAGCACCAGTGATATCCCGTATTTT
clone_size: .; j_call: TRBJ1-3; d_call: .; v_call: TRBV11-2; cdr3_aa: CAVRQPLSGNTIYF; cdr3_nt: TGTGCCGTGCGACAGCCTCTCTCTGGAAACACCATATATTTT
clone_size: .; j_call: TRBJ2-6; d_call: TRBD1; v_call: TRBV18; cdr3_aa: CASSPPVVVTGRIAGANVLTF; cdr3_nt: TGTGCCAGCTCACCACCGGTCGTGGTGACAGGGAGAATAGCTGGGGCCAACGTCCTGACTTTC
clone_size: .; j_call: TRBJ2-1; d_call: .; v_call: TRBV27; cdr3_aa: CASSFEGVEQFF; cdr3_nt: TGTGCCAGCAGTTTTGAGGGGGTTGAGCAGTTCTTC
clone_size: .; j_call: TRBJ1-4; d_call: TRBD1; v_call: TRBV2; cdr3_aa: CASSNRGSNEKLFF; cdr3_nt: TGTGCCAGCAGTAACAGGGGTTCTAATGAAAAACTGTTTTTT
clone_size: .; j_call: TRBJ2-3; d_call: .; v_call: TRBV5-4; cdr3_aa: CASSPSASGDTQYF; cdr3_nt: TGTGCCAGCAGCCCCTCGGCTTCGGGGGATACGCAGTATTTT
clone_size: .; j_call: TRBJ2-1; d_call: TRBD1; v_call: TRBV25-1; cdr3_aa: CASSEIRQGPYNEQFF; cdr3_nt: TGTGCCAGCAGTGAAATTCGACAGGGGCCTTACAATGAGCAGTTCTTC
clone_size: .; j_call: TRBJ2-7; d_call: TRBD2; v_call: TRBV6-5; cdr3_aa: CASSYSLAGLVYEQYF; cdr3_nt: TGTGCCAGCAGTTACTCCCTAGCGGGATTGGTTTACGAGCAGTACTTC
clone_size: .; j_call: TRBJ2-7; d_call: TRBD1; v_call: TRBV19; cdr3_aa: CASQRTGGAYEQYF; cdr3_nt: TGTGCTTCGCAACGGACAGGGGGAGCCTACGAGCAGTACTTC
clone_size: .; j_call: TRBJ1-4; d_call: .; v_call: TRBV5-1; cdr3_aa: CASSVQGATNEKLFF; cdr3_nt: TGCGCCAGCAGCGTCCAGGGCGCAACTAATGAAAAACTGTTTTTT
clone_size: .; j_call: TRBJ2-1; d_call: TRBD2; v_call: TRBV28; cdr3_aa: CASSDWTSGIPLGTNEQFF; cdr3_nt: TGTGCCAGCAGTGATTGGACTAGCGGGATCCCGTTGGGTACCAATGAGCAGTTCTTC
clone_size: .; j_call: TRBJ1-2; d_call: TRBD1; v_call: TRBV13; cdr3_aa: CASSFRDRDNYGYTF; cdr3_nt: TGTGCCAGCAGCTTCCGGGACAGGGATAACTATGGCTACACCTTC
clone_size: .; j_call: TRBJ1-3; d_call: .; v_call: TRBV5-6; cdr3_aa: CAASEGSGNTIYF; cdr3_nt: TGTGCGGCGAGCGAAGGTAGTGGAAACACCATATATTTT
clone_size: .; j_call: TRBJ2-1; d_call: .; v_call: TRBV12-5; cdr3_aa: CASGVGGLGGNEQFF; cdr3_nt: TGTGCTAGTGGTGTCGGGGGTCTTGGGGGCAATGAGCAGTTCTTC
clone_size: .; j_call: TRBJ2-1; d_call: .; v_call: TRBV4-3; cdr3_aa: CASSQGVAVLTEQFF; cdr3_nt: TGCGCCAGCAGCCAAGGAGTAGCGGTCCTTACCGAGCAGTTCTTC
clone_size: .; j_call: TRBJ1-2; d_call: TRBD1; v_call: TRBV5-4; cdr3_aa: CASSGGQVGYTF; cdr3_nt: TGTGCCAGCAGCGGCGGACAGGTTGGCTACACCTTC
clone_size: .; j_call: TRBJ2-3; d_call: TRBD1; v_call: TRBV6-4; cdr3_aa: CASSEGTGPDTQYF; cdr3_nt: TGTGCCAGCAGTGAGGGGACAGGGCCAGATACGCAGTATTTT
clone_size: .; j_call: TRBJ1-2; d_call: TRBD1; v_call: TRBV5-4; cdr3_aa: CASSLATGGDYGYTF; cdr3_nt: TGTGCCAGCAGCTTGGCGACAGGGGGTGACTATGGCTACACCTTC
clone_size: .; j_call: TRBJ1-2; d_call: .; v_call: TRBV4-1; cdr3_aa: CASSQGPANYGYTF; cdr3_nt: TGCGCCAGCAGCCAAGGCCCAGCTAACTATGGCTACACCTTC
clone_size: .; j_call: TRBJ2-1; d_call: .; v_call: TRBV9; cdr3_aa: CASSAQTRAEYNEQFF; cdr3_nt: TGTGCCAGCAGCGCCCAGACGCGGGCGGAATACAATGAGCAGTTCTTC
clone_size: .; j_call: TRBJ2-1; d_call: TRBD1; v_call: TRBV5-1; cdr3_aa: CASSWDRRESTEQFF; cdr3_nt: TGCGCCAGCAGCTGGGACAGGAGAGAGTCGACTGAGCAGTTCTTC
clone_size: .; j_call: TRBJ1-1; d_call: TRBD1; v_call: TRBV5-6; cdr3_aa: CASRTTTQGVTEAFF; cdr3_nt: TGTGCCAGCAGGACCACGACTCAGGGGGTCACTGAAGCTTTCTTT
clone_size: .; j_call: TRBJ1-1; d_call: .; v_call: TRBV28; cdr3_aa: CASKALRGTEAFF; cdr3_nt: TGTGCCAGCAAGGCGCTCAGGGGCACTGAAGCTTTCTTT
clone_size: .; j_call: TRBJ1-3; d_call: .; v_call: TRBV6-5; cdr3_aa: CASSYSIGVSGNTIYF; cdr3_nt: TGTGCCAGCAGTTACTCGATCGGAGTCTCTGGAAACACCATATATTTT
clone_size: .; j_call: TRBJ2-5; d_call: .; v_call: TRBV7-2; cdr3_aa: CASSTKGGPKTQYF; cdr3_nt: TGTGCCAGCAGCACAAAGGGGGGGCCCAAGACCCAGTACTTC
clone_size: .; j_call: TRBJ2-7; d_call: .; v_call: TRBV11-2; cdr3_aa: CASSYTDTSSPYEQYF; cdr3_nt: TGTGCCAGCAGCTACACGGACACCAGTAGCCCCTACGAGCAGTACTTC
clone_size: .; j_call: TRBJ2-2; d_call: TRBD2; v_call: TRBV15; cdr3_aa: CATSRGTSDTGELFF; cdr3_nt: TGTGCCACCAGCAGAGGGACTAGCGACACCGGGGAGCTGTTTTTT
clone_size: .; j_call: TRBJ2-1; d_call: TRBD1; v_call: TRBV11-2; cdr3_aa: CASSFRDRTYNEQFF; cdr3_nt: TGTGCCAGCAGCTTCCGGGACAGAACTTACAATGAGCAGTTCTTC
clone_size: .; j_call: TRBJ1-4; d_call: .; v_call: TRBV7-9; cdr3_aa: CASSLDGSTNEKLFF; cdr3_nt: TGTGCCAGCAGCTTAGACGGTTCAACTAATGAAAAACTGTTTTTT
clone_size: .; j_call: TRBJ2-5; d_call: TRBD1; v_call: TRBV11-3; cdr3_aa: CASSSDRAGLIETQYF; cdr3_nt: TGTGCCAGCAGCTCCGACAGGGCCGGTTTGATCGAGACCCAGTACTTC
clone_size: .; j_call: TRBJ2-1; d_call: .; v_call: TRBV18; cdr3_aa: CASSPDSRESSYNEQFF; cdr3_nt: TGTGCCAGCTCACCCGATTCCAGGGAAAGCTCCTACAATGAGCAGTTCTTC
clone_size: .; j_call: TRBJ2-2; d_call: .; v_call: TRBV27; cdr3_aa: CASSLEGMRTGELFF; cdr3_nt: TGTGCCAGCAGTTTGGAGGGGATGCGAACCGGGGAGCTGTTTTTT
clone_size: .; j_call: TRBJ2-7; d_call: TRBD1; v_call: TRBV5-8; cdr3_aa: CASSLDWDRISYEQYF; cdr3_nt: TGTGCCAGCAGCTTGGATTGGGACAGGATCTCCTACGAGCAGTACTTC
clone_size: once; j_call: TRBJ1-6; d_call: TRBD1; v_call: TRBV18; cdr3_aa: CASSPLPRQGASSYNSPLHF; cdr3_nt: TGTGCCAGCTCACCCCTCCCTAGACAGGGGGCGAGCTCCTATAATTCACCCCTCCACTTT
clone_size: .; j_call: TRBJ1-5; d_call: .; v_call: TRBV2; cdr3_aa: CASSFRQINQPQHF; cdr3_nt: TGTGCCAGCAGTTTTAGACAAATCAATCAGCCCCAGCATTTT
clone_size: .; j_call: TRBJ2-2; d_call: .; v_call: TRBV6-1; cdr3_aa: CASCPRREAGELFF; cdr3_nt: TGTGCCAGCTGCCCCCGCAGGGAGGCCGGGGAGCTGTTTTTT
clone_size: once; j_call: TRBJ1-5; d_call: .; v_call: TRBV11-2; cdr3_aa: CASSLVSSSQPQHF; cdr3_nt: TGTGCCAGCAGCTTAGTATCATCTAGTCAGCCCCAGCATTTT
clone_size: .; j_call: TRBJ2-3; d_call: TRBD2; v_call: TRBV11-2; cdr3_aa: CASSSSGSRADTQYF; cdr3_nt: TGTGCCAGCAGCTCAAGCGGGAGTCGTGCAGATACGCAGTATTTT
clone_size: .; j_call: TRBJ1-1; d_call: .; v_call: TRBV19; cdr3_aa: CASQGYTEAFF; cdr3_nt: TGTGCCAGCCAGGGGTACACTGAAGCTTTCTTT
clone_size: .; j_call: TRBJ1-2; d_call: .; v_call: TRBV18; cdr3_aa: CASSPRTEGYTF; cdr3_nt: TGTGCCAGCTCACCTCGGACAGAAGGCTACACCTTC
clone_size: .; j_call: TRBJ2-7; d_call: TRBD1; v_call: TRBV6-1; cdr3_aa: CASSTRTGAYEQYF; cdr3_nt: TGTGCCAGCAGTACCCGGACAGGGGCCTACGAGCAGTACTTC